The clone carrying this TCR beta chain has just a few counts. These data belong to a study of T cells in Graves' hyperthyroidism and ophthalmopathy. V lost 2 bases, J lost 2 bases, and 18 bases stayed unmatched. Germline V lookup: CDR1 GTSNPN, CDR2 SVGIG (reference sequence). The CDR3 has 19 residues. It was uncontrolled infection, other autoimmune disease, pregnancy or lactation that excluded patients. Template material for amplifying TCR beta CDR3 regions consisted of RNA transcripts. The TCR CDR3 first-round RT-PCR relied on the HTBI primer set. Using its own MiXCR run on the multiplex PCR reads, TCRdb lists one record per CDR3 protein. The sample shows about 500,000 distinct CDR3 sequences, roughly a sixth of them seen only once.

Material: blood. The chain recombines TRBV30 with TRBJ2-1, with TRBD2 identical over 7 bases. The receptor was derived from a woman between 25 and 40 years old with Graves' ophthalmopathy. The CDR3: CAWSIYKSLREAPYNEQFF. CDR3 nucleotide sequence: TGTGCCTGGAGTATCTATAAGTCCCTACGGGAGGCCCCCTACAATGAGCAGTTCTTC.